The subject of this entry is one T cell receptor beta chain. In the authors' methods: From reference gene primer amplification, estimates of nucleated cell counts were derived. TCRdb's table, derived via immunoSEQ multiplex PCR, lists solely in-frame clones and lacks some. That table gives V, J and clone size, and the DNA gave D and trimming. The data show tens of thousands of clones, with 60% to 85% seen just once and about 5.4% held by the top ten. V was shortened by 0 bases and J by 0 bases, with 12 bases between the two germline ends. The germline V gene encodes CDR1 SGHKS and CDR2 YYEKEE (reference sequence). The CDR3 runs 16 residues. The source of the sample is a study of blood T cell repertoires in COVID-19. Study summary: Whether acute or convalescent, the COVID-19 samples came from the United States, Italy and Spain. Sources were T cells, B-cell-depleted T cells, or PBMCs; the material itself was cDNA or gDNA.

This TCR was recovered from a woman at least 80 years old with active or convalescent COVID-19. Input material: peripheral blood. The J gene is TRBJ1-1, the V gene TRBV5-5; D is uncertain. CDR3 residues: CASSLVKVSMNTEAFF. The DNA of the CDR3 is TGTGCCAGCAGCTTGGTAAAAGTCAGTATGAACACTGAAGCTTTCTTT.